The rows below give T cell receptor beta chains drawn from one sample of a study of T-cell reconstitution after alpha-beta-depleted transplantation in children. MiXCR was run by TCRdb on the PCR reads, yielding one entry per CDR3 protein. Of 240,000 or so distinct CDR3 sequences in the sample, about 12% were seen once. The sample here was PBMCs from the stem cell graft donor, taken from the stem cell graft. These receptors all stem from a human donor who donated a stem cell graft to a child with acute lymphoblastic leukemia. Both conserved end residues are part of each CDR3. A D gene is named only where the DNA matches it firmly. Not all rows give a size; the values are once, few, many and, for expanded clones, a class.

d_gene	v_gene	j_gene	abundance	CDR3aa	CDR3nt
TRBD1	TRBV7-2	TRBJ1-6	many	CASRGAGDNSPLHF	TGTGCCTCCAGGGGGGCAGGGGATAATTCACCCCTCCACTTT
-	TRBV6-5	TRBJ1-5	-	CASSYAAGGQPQHF	TGTGCCAGCAGTTACGCCGCGGGAGGTCAGCCCCAGCATTTT
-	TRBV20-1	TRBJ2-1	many	CSARWWRAYNEQFF	TGCAGTGCTAGGTGGTGGCGAGCCTACAATGAGCAGTTCTTC
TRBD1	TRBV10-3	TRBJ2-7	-	CAIRAGQGGGQYF	TGTGCCATCAGGGCAGGACAGGGGGGCGGGCAGTACTTC
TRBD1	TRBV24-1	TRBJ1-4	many	CATSDGDSHNEKLFF	TGTGCCACCAGTGATGGGGACAGCCATAATGAAAAACTGTTTTTT
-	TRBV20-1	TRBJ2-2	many	CSARAGANTGELFF	TGCAGTGCTAGAGCAGGGGCGAACACCGGGGAGCTGTTTTTT
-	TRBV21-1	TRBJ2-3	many	CASIPEGNSTDTQYF	TGTGCCAGCATCCCCGAAGGGAATTCCACAGATACGCAGTATTTT
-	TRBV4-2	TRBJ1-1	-	CASSHGGAKGENTEAFF	TGTGCCAGCAGCCACGGGGGGGCCAAGGGAGAAAACACTGAAGCTTTCTTT
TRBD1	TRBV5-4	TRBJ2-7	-	CASSSAGTGYEQYF	TGTGCCAGCAGCTCAGCTGGGACAGGGTACGAGCAGTACTTC
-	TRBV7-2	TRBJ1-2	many	CASSWRGADNYGYTF	TGTGCCAGCAGCTGGCGGGGGGCTGATAACTATGGCTACACCTTC
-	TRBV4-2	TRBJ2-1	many	CASSQEEGSSYNEQFF	TGTGCCAGCAGCCAAGAGGAGGGTAGCTCCTACAATGAGCAGTTCTTC
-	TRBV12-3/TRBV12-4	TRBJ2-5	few	CASSLMGSQETQYF	TGTGCCAGCAGCCTAATGGGGTCCCAAGAGACCCAGTACTTC
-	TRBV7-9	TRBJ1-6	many	CATDLLYSPLHF	TGTGCCACCGATCTTCTTTATTCACCCCTCCACTTT
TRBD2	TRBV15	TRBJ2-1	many	CATSRGWTSGDLNEQFF	TGTGCCACCAGCAGAGGTTGGACTAGCGGGGACCTCAATGAGCAGTTCTTC
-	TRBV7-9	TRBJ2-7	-	CASSSDGLFYEQYF	TGTGCCAGCAGCTCGGACGGCCTTTTTTACGAGCAGTACTTC
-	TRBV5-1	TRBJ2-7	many	CANPRRWQYF	TGCGCCAACCCCCGAAGGTGGCAGTACTTC
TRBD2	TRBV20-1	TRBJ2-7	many	CSAAGTSGPYEQYF	TGCAGTGCTGCCGGGACTAGCGGACCCTACGAGCAGTACTTC
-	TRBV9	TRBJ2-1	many	CASSVLVDNEQFF	TGTGCCAGCAGCGTATTGGTCGACAATGAGCAGTTCTTC
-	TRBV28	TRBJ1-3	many	CASSAPGVEGNTIYF	TGTGCCAGCAGTGCTCCCGGGGTAGAAGGAAACACCATATATTTT
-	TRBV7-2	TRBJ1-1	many	CASSPAGLWAFF	TGTGCCAGCAGCCCCGCAGGGCTGTGGGCTTTCTTT
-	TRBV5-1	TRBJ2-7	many	CASSPGQGNGEQYF	TGCGCCAGCAGCCCGGGCCAGGGGAACGGCGAGCAGTACTTC
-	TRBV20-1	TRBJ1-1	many	CSARGSVEAFF	TGCAGTGCTAGGGGGAGTGTTGAAGCTTTCTTT
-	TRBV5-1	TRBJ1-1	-	CASSLDGWGDTEAFF	TGCGCCAGCAGCTTGGATGGGTGGGGGGACACTGAAGCTTTCTTT
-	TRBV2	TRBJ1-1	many	CASSVIEAFF	TGTGCCAGCAGTGTGATCGAGGCTTTCTTT
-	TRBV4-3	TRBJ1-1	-	CASSQGHSLGTEAFF	TGCGCCAGCAGCCAAGGGCACAGCTTGGGGACTGAAGCTTTCTTT
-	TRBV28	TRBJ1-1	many	CASSRTGLAQAFF	TGTGCCAGCAGCCGTACAGGGTTGGCCCAGGCTTTCTTT
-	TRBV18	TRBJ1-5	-	CASSRGQTNQPQHF	TGTGCCAGCTCGCGAGGACAGACTAATCAGCCCCAGCATTTT
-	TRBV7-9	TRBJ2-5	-	CTSSRKETQYF	TGTACCAGCAGCCGAAAAGAGACCCAGTACTTC
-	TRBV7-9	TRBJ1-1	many	CASSWVGGENTEAFF	TGTGCCAGCAGCTGGGTTGGGGGGGAGAACACTGAAGCTTTCTTT
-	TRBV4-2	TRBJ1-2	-	CASSHAVVDGYTF	TGTGCCAGCAGCCACGCAGTAGTAGATGGCTACACCTTC
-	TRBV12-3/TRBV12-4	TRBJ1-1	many	CASRSGALNTEAFF	TGTGCCAGCAGATCGGGGGCACTGAACACTGAAGCTTTCTTT
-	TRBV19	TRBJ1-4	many	CASSVTGAEKLFF	TGTGCCAGTAGTGTTACGGGGGCCGAAAAACTGTTTTTT
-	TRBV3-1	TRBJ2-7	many	CASSQQRDSYEQYF	TGTGCCAGCAGCCAACAGCGGGACAGCTACGAGCAGTACTTC
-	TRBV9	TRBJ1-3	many	CASSLHPGDSDSGNTIYF	TGTGCCAGCAGCCTCCATCCGGGGGATTCCGACTCTGGAAACACCATATATTTT
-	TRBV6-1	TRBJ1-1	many	CASSELGRLKEAFF	TGTGCCAGCAGTGAGTTGGGACGGCTCAAAGAAGCTTTCTTT
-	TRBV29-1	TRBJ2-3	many	CSGTGDTQYF	TGCAGCGGGACCGGAGATACGCAGTATTTT
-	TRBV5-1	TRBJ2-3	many	CASSLPRADTQYF	TGCGCCAGCAGCTTGCCACGGGCAGATACGCAGTATTTT
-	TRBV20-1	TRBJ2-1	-	CSARDPSALSHNEQFF	TGCAGTGCTAGAGATCCAAGCGCCTTGAGCCACAATGAGCAGTTCTTC
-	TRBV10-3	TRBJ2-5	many	CAVGGETQYF	TGTGCTGTGGGCGGGGAGACCCAGTACTTC
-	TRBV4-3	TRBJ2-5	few	CASSPGLGRPGETQYF	TGCGCCAGCAGCCCAGGGTTGGGACGGCCAGGGGAGACCCAGTACTTC
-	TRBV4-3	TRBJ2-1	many	CASSQESGLSYNEQFF	TGCGCCAGCAGCCAAGAATCGGGCCTCTCCTACAATGAGCAGTTCTTC
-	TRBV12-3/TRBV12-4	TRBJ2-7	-	CASSKWGYEQYF	TGTGCCAGCAGTAAGTGGGGTTACGAGCAGTACTTC
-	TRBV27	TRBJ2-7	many	CASSTQSSYEQYF	TGTGCCAGCAGTACCCAGAGCTCCTACGAGCAGTACTTC
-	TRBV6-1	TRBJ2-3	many	CASTPTPGYSSTDTQYF	TGTGCCAGCACCCCCACCCCCGGATATTCTAGCACAGATACGCAGTATTTT
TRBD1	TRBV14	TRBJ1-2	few	CASSPGDRPLNYGYTF	TGTGCCAGCAGCCCCGGGGACAGACCCTTGAACTATGGCTACACCTTC
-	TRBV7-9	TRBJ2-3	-	CASSLAGRDAQYF	TGTGCCAGCAGCTTAGCGGGACGAGATGCGCAGTATTTT
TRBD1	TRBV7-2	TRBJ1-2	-	CASSYGQGVYGYTF	TGTGCCAGCAGCTATGGACAGGGTGTCTATGGCTACACCTTC
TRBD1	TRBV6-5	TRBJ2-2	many	CASSYRRGLTGELFF	TGTGCCAGCAGTTACCGCAGGGGGCTGACCGGGGAGCTGTTTTTT
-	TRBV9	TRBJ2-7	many	CASSVGGGGSYEQYF	TGTGCCAGCAGCGTAGGTGGAGGGGGCTCCTACGAGCAGTACTTC
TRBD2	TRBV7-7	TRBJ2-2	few	CASSLGSSGVTGELFF	TGTGCTAGCAGCTTGGGTTCAAGCGGGGTCACCGGGGAGCTGTTTTTT
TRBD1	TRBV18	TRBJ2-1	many	CASSLGTGNYNEQFF	TGTGCCAGCTCCCTCGGGACAGGTAACTACAATGAGCAGTTCTTC
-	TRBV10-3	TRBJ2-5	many	CAISALETDQETQYF	TGTGCCATCAGTGCCTTAGAGACAGACCAAGAGACCCAGTACTTC
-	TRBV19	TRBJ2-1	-	CASSITPYNEQFF	TGTGCCAGTAGTATTACTCCATACAATGAGCAGTTCTTC